Shown below are 18 T cell receptor beta chains from a single sample sequenced in a study of T cells in Graves' hyperthyroidism and ophthalmopathy. It was RNA transcripts that yielded the amplified TCR beta CDR3 regions. In the first-round RT-PCR of the TCR CDR3, the HTBI primer set was used. From the multiplex PCR reads, TCRdb called clonotypes with MiXCR, one entry per CDR3 protein. The data hold some 510,000 distinct CDR3 sequences, with around 21% observed a single time. Sequenced input: blood. The source of these receptors is a man between 18 and 35 years old with Graves' hyperthyroidism.

This clonotype was seen at least ten times. The rearrangement joins TRBV12-3 or TRBV12-4 to TRBJ1-1; D is unclear. Trimming took off 3 bases at V and 3 bases at J, with 11 bases between the two ends. There are 14 residues in the CDR3. CDR3 sequence (DNA): TGTGCCAGCAGTTTGAGGAGGGTGGACACTGAAGCTTTCTTT. Translation gives CASSLRRVDTEAFF.

CDR3 sequence reads: CASSPRLAGDKETQYF. CDR3 bases: TGTGCCAGCAGTCCCCGACTAGCGGGGGACAAAGAGACCCAGTACTTC. The chain is built from TRBV28 and TRBJ2-5; TRBD2 agrees at 12 bases. V was pared by 5 bases and J by 3 bases, with 7 bases of the junction left unmatched. Looked up from germline, CDR1 is MDHEN and CDR2 is SYDVKM. The CDR3 contains 16 residues.

This clonotype was observed many times. This may arise from a read error, as a much more abundant clone is one base away. This sequence joins TRBV28 and TRBJ1-1, with 8 bases aligning to TRBD1. This CDR3 region has 11 residues. Germline CDR1 MDHEN, CDR2 SYDVKM. Germline trimming cut 5 bases from V and 11 bases from J; bases unmatched to any gene: 4. The CDR3 sequence is CASSPDRDAFF. In nucleotides, the CDR3 is TGTGCCAGCAGTCCGGACAGGGACGCTTTCTTT.

This clonotype showed up many times. The chain couples TRBV6-5 to TRBJ2-7; maybe TRBD1 (7 bases). CDR3 length: 12 amino acids. The ends were cut back, 6 bases at V and 5 bases at J, with 11 bases in the middle. Germline V gene data show CDR1 as MNHEY and CDR2 as SVGAGI. CDR3 DNA sequence: TGTGCCAGCAGGCGGGACAGAAACGAGCAGTACTTC. Its translation: CASRRDRNEQYF.

The sample holds many counts of this clonotype. The rearrangement uses TRBV29-1 and TRBJ1-1; D call uncertain. Per the germline V gene, CDR1 is SQVTM and CDR2 is ANQGSEA. Between the trimmed V and J ends, which lost 7 bases and 1 base, there was a span of 10 bases. This CDR3 contains 12 residues. The CDR3 region is CSARIQNTEAFF. As DNA, the CDR3 is TGCAGCGCCCGTATCCAGAACACTGAAGCTTTCTTT.

This clonotype was counted many times. The chain couples TRBV27 to TRBJ2-7, with 7 bases fitting TRBD1. V was clipped by 1 base and J by 3 bases; unmatched bases: 12. This CDR3 contains 17 residues. The germline V gene encodes CDR1 MNHEY and CDR2 SMNVEV (reference sequence). The CDR3 bases are TGTGCCAGCAGTTTATGGGGTAAGGGACAGTCAGACTACGAGCAGTACTTC. This translates into CASSLWGKGQSDYEQYF.

The rearrangement links TRBV7-8 to TRBJ1-4; D unresolved. V lost 5 bases and J 1 base, leaving 14 bases between the germline ends. CDR3 length: 16 amino acids. Germline CDR1 and CDR2: SGHVS and FQNEAQ. Here the CDR3 reads CASSPQRGRTNEKLFF. CDR3 coding DNA: TGTGCCAGCAGCCCCCAACGAGGGCGAACTAATGAAAAACTGTTTTTT.

This clonotype was seen repeatedly, ten times or more. The rearrangement uses TRBV12-3 or TRBV12-4 and TRBJ2-7, with D tentatively TRBD2 (5 bases). V dropped 5 bases and J dropped 2 bases, with 16 bases sitting between them. CDR3 size: 15 residues. Here the CDR3 DNA reads TGTGCCAGCAGTCCCTCCGGGAACCTTGCCTACGAGCAGTACTTC. It is translated as CASSPSGNLAYEQYF.

In its sample, this clonotype was seen many times. An end of the junction does not agree with germline; a read error may underlie this. CDR3 region: CASRVGSGSLNTEAFF. DNA for the CDR3: TGCGCGAGCAGGGTCGGATCGGGGAGTCTGAACACTGAAGCTTTCTTT. This chain uses TRBV5-1 with TRBJ1-1; D perhaps matches TRBD1 (5 bases). There are 16 residues in the CDR3. Germline CDR1 SGHRS, CDR2 YFSETQ.

This clonotype was counted a few times. The V call is TRBV28, the J call TRBJ2-5; 8 nucleotides match TRBD1. Germline-derived CDR1 and CDR2 are MDHEN and SYDVKM. CDR3 size: 14 residues. The V gene end was trimmed by 4 bases and the J gene end by 5 bases; junction bases not matched to a gene: 6. CDR3 in amino acids: CASSSPGGRETQYF. CDR3 nucleotide sequence: TGTGCCAGCAGTTCCCCAGGGGGCCGGGAGACCCAGTACTTC. The full variable domain, in which reference TRBV28 and TRBJ2-5 provide the parts outside the CDR3, is DVKVTQSSRYLVKRTGEKVFLECVQDMDHENMFWYRQDPGLGLRLIYFSYDVKMKEKGDIPEGYSVSREKKERFSLILESASTNQTSMYLCASSSPGGRETQYFGPGTRLLVL.

Many counts were recorded for this clonotype. The chain's CDR3 is CSARLSGAAKAFF. The CDR3 DNA reads TGCAGTGCTAGACTATCCGGGGCTGCCAAAGCTTTCTTT. The chain uses TRBV20-1 and TRBJ1-1; TRBD1 is a possible D gene (5 bases). The CDR3 is made up of 13 amino acids. Germline V CDR1 and CDR2: DFQATT, SNEGSKA (reference sequence). The ends were cut back, 2 bases at V and 9 bases at J, with 16 bases in the middle.

This clonotype has a count of ten or more. The J gene is TRBJ1-5, the V gene TRBV28; the match to TRBD1 covers 9 bases. The V gene's germline CDR1 is MDHEN and CDR2 SYDVKM. This CDR3 region has 14 residues. The trim removed 7 bases at V and 6 bases at J, leaving 7 bases unmatched. CDR3 in amino acids: CASITGQGRQPQHF. CDR3 DNA sequence: TGTGCCAGCATCACGGGACAGGGACGTCAGCCCCAGCATTTT.

In its sample, this clonotype was seen a few times. The genes are TRBV12-3 or TRBV12-4 and TRBJ2-7; D is perhaps TRBD2 (7 bases). This CDR3 is built from 14 residues. V shed 2 bases and J shed 5 bases, with 13 bases lying between them. The CDR3 spells CASSLRQGRDEQYF. The CDR3 bases are TGTGCCAGCAGTTTAAGGCAGGGGAGGGACGAGCAGTACTTC.

The gene calls are TRBV7-9 and TRBJ2-2, with a possible D match to TRBD2 (6 bases). V shed 2 bases and J shed 6 bases, with 10 bases lying between them. Germline V gene lookup returns CDR1 SEHNR and CDR2 FQNEAQ (reference sequence). The CDR3 runs 14 residues. Written as DNA, the CDR3 is TGTGCCAGCAGCTTAAAGGGGAGGCCCGGGGAGCTGTTTTTT. Translated: CASSLKGRPGELFF.

This clonotype was recorded at least ten times. This chain links TRBV28 with TRBJ2-7; D is perhaps TRBD2 (6 bases). Trimming removed 5 bases from V and 5 bases from J, with 13 bases in between. There are 13 residues in the CDR3. CDR1 MDHEN and CDR2 SYDVKM come from the germline V gene. CDR3 sequence (DNA): TGTGCCAGCAGTACGGGGTCGGGGGACGAGCAGTACTTC. The encoded protein is CASSTGSGDEQYF.

This clonotype was found many times. The chain combines TRBV30 with TRBJ2-5; TRBD2 might be the D (6 bases). CDR1 GTSNPN and CDR2 SVGIG come from the germline V gene (reference sequence). V dropped 1 base and J dropped 7 bases, with 13 bases sitting between them. The CDR3 consists of 13 residues. The CDR3 coding sequence is TGTGCCTGGAGTGATCTAATGGGAGGGACCCAGTACTTC. Translation gives CAWSDLMGGTQYF.

In its sample, this clonotype was seen a few times. V gene TRBV19 combines with J gene TRBJ1-6; D gene unclear. Per germline, CDR1 LNHDA and CDR2 SQIVND (reference sequence). V lost 3 bases, J lost 2 bases, and 11 bases lay in between. The CDR3 covers 16 residues. This CDR3 is CASSIRTGTYNSPLHF. CDR3 bases: TGTGCCAGTAGTATTAGAACCGGGACCTATAATTCACCCCTCCACTTT.

The CDR3 region has the DNA TGTGCCAGCAGAACCGGGACAGGCGAGGGCTATGGCTACACCTTC. This translates into CASRTGTGEGYGYTF. The rearrangement joins TRBV12-3 or TRBV12-4 to TRBJ1-2; 8 nucleotides agree with TRBD1. The CDR3 spans 15 residues. V trimming: 6 bases; J trimming: 4 bases; junction bases outside the gene matches: 10.